This T cell receptor beta chain comes out of a study of cytomegalovirus exposure and HLA in healthy donors (dated by TCRdb to the late 2010s). The study in broad terms: According to a later analysis, the 110 or so validation repertoires were produced on the same platform as the approximately 600 repertoires of the first cohort. The study combined high-throughput TCR immunosequencing, statistical association of individual TCRs with disease status, and machine learning to predict cytomegalovirus infection status. The study aimed to test whether cataloging public T cell receptors could reveal signatures of past pathogen exposure. A separate validation cohort of 100 to 150 different subjects was used in addition to the approximately 670-subject first cohort.

Overall study results and their limits: A total of 150 or so TCR beta chains were listed by the study as associated with cytomegalovirus. All 130 or so repertoires were used to score co-occurrence in the validation cohort in a later analysis, because that analysis had no HLA typing for the cohort. A few of the identified cytomegalovirus-associated TCR beta chains were confirmed in vitro to be specific for cytomegalovirus antigens. According to the authors, the approach could potentially be generalized to other disease states and immunological phenotypes. Of the cluster scores, roughly 95% were above 0 in a later analysis, which found that TCRs clustered in the first cohort also tended to co-occur in the approximately 130 validation repertoires. Cytomegalovirus status was reported to be diagnosed by the classifier with high specificity and sensitivity in both the original and validation cohorts. Across donors, most TCR sequences were observed very rarely, whereas some public TCRs were present in many individuals.

With respect to this clone: Its antigen is unknown. No base quality information exists; no much larger clone differs at one position.

The donors belonged to the validation cohort of around 130 subjects, which was separate from the 666-subject first cohort. The library was generated by the immunoSEQ multiplex PCR assay. The authors' pipeline ran thus. A statistical classification framework was developed to diagnose cytomegalovirus status using the catalog of TCR beta chain sequences. TCRdb mirrors the immuneACCESS table, restricted to in-frame sequences. Some clones are absent from its copies; in checked studies, under half trace to an unresolved V gene, and the reason for the others is unknown. The DNA gave D and trimming, while V, J and clone size come from that table. The sample table shows about 60,000 clones, and 90% to 97% are seen once. The ten top clones hold approximately 1% of the sample. The receptor was derived from a young man in good health and CMV-seronegative. The sample taken for sequencing was PBMCs.

The nucleotides read TGTGCCAGTAGTACGGCGCCAGCGGACTCCTACAATGAGCAGTTCTTC. Translated, it reads CASSTAPADSYNEQFF. The chain was built from TRBV19 and TRBJ2-1; perhaps TRBD2 is the D gene, with 5 bases matching. V is shortened by 4 bases, J by 0 bases, and the region joining them spans 13 bases. Sequences LNHDA (CDR1) and SQIVND (CDR2) are obtained from the germline V gene (reference sequence). The CDR3 covers 16 residues, taking in both the cysteine and the phenylalanine. The entry retains the CDR3 DNA only, 48 bases that are in frame from base 1.